These 23 T cell receptor beta chains came from one sample sequenced in a study of early T cells in non-severe SARS-CoV-2 infection. TCRdb re-derived calls from the 5' RACE reads in MiXCR, one entry per CDR3 protein. The table records some 71,000 distinct CDR3 sequences, 12% of them present only once. Sample: whole blood. The source of these receptors is an adult who was a healthcare worker with PCR-confirmed SARS-CoV-2 infection or an uninfected control (not recorded which).

This clonotype was detected many times. The rearrangement joins TRBV15 to TRBJ1-3; 8 bases line up with TRBD1. V was pared by 1 base and J by 6 bases, with 2 bases of the junction left unmatched. Germline values: CDR1 LNHNV, CDR2 YYDKDF (reference sequence). The CDR3 consists of 14 residues. CDR3 sequence: CATSRAGGPNTIYF. For the CDR3, the DNA is TGTGCCACCAGCAGAGCAGGGGGCCCAAACACCATATATTTT.

This clonotype was seen a few times. J is TRBJ2-1 and V is TRBV7-2; 9 nucleotides agree with TRBD2. V gave up 1 base and J gave up 8 bases; unmatched junction bases: 9. The germline gives CDR1 SGHTA, CDR2 FQGNSA. The CDR3 has 16 residues. CDR3 residues: CASSLVGGRAVHEQFF. The CDR3 DNA reads TGTGCCAGCAGCTTAGTAGGCGGGAGGGCCGTTCATGAGCAGTTCTTC.

This clonotype was seen a few times. This chain joins TRBV9 and TRBJ1-6, with 7 nucleotides matching TRBD1. Germline lookup yields CDR1 SGDLS and CDR2 YYNGEE. The CDR3 extends over 15 amino acids. The J segment lost 7 bases and the V segment lost 3 bases, leaving 7 bases of the junction unmatched. The CDR3 bases are TGTGCCAGCAGCGGATACGGGACAGCAAATTCACCCCTCCACTTT. This translates into CASSGYGTANSPLHF. Looking up the rest from reference TRBV9 and TRBJ1-6 gives the full variable domain: DSGVTQTPKHLITATGQRVTLRCSPRSGDLSVYWYQQSLDQGLQFLIQYYNGEERAKGNILERFSAQQFPDLHSELNLSSLELGDSALYFCASSGYGTANSPLHFGNGTRLTVT.

This clonotype has at least ten counts. CDR3 region: CSAQTGGTSYEQYF. Written as DNA, the CDR3 is TGCAGTGCCCAAACAGGAGGGACTTCCTACGAGCAGTACTTC. The chain carries TRBV20-1 and TRBJ2-7; tentatively, D is TRBD2 (6 bases). The ends were cut back, 6 bases at V and 1 base at J, with 16 bases in the middle. The CDR3 is made up of 14 amino acids. Germline V CDR1 and CDR2: DFQATT, SNEGSKA (reference sequence).

This clonotype occurred a few times. CDR3 DNA: TGCGCCAGCAGCCAAAGCTCTGGAAACACCATATATTTT. The encoded protein is CASSQSSGNTIYF. This chain links TRBV5-1 with TRBJ1-3; D is undetermined. Trimming removed 4 bases from V and 0 bases from J, with 5 bases in between. Germline V gives CDR1 SGHRS, CDR2 YFSETQ. CDR3 length: 13 amino acids.

This clonotype has a count of ten or more. The V gene is TRBV20-1, the J gene TRBJ2-1; 9 nucleotides match TRBD2. In germline, CDR1 is DFQATT, CDR2 SNEGSKA (reference sequence). Trimming removed 7 bases from V and 0 bases from J; junction bases left unmatched: 13. The CDR3 is 17 residues long. The CDR3 nucleotides are TGCAGTGGGGCGAGGCTAGCGGGACTGAGCTCCTACAATGAGCAGTTCTTC. Its protein is CSGARLAGLSSYNEQFF.

This clonotype was counted many times. This chain links TRBV11-2 with TRBJ2-2; no clear D gene. The CDR3 is 12 amino acids. Trimming stripped 5 bases from V and 5 bases from J, with 6 bases between. The V gene's germline CDR1 is SGHAT and CDR2 FQNNGV. The CDR3 is CASSLKTGELFF. Written as DNA, the CDR3 is TGTGCCAGCAGCCTGAAGACCGGGGAGCTGTTTTTT.

This clonotype was seen repeatedly, ten times or more. J is TRBJ2-3 and V is TRBV12-3 or TRBV12-4; TRBD2 aligns across 14 bases. The CDR3 is 15 amino acids. The junction had 5 bases not matched to a gene; V was cut back by 6 bases and J by 6 bases. The CDR3 spells CASSGTSGSSDTQYF. The CDR3 DNA sequence: TGTGCCAGCAGCGGGACTAGCGGGAGTAGCGATACGCAGTATTTT.

This clonotype was recorded a few times. This chain links TRBV29-1 with TRBJ2-5, with a weak D call TRBD1 (6 bases). The CDR3 totals 12 residues. CDR1 is SQVTM and CDR2 is ANQGSEA in the germline V gene. V was clipped by 7 bases and J by 5 bases, with 14 bases between them. The CDR3 nucleotides read TGCAGCGCCTCAGGGGCCGAGGAGACCCAGTACTTC. Protein product: CSASGAEETQYF.

CDR3: CASSFEALQETQYF. Here the CDR3 DNA reads TGTGCCAGCAGTTTTGAAGCGCTCCAAGAGACCCAGTACTTC. The chain has TRBV28 and TRBJ2-5; unclear D gene. The CDR3 totals 14 residues. V shed 3 bases and J shed 1 base, with 9 bases lying between them. From germline, CDR1 is MDHEN and CDR2 SYDVKM. The variable domain in full, completed from reference TRBV28 and TRBJ2-5, reads DVKVTQSSRYLVKRTGEKVFLECVQDMDHENMFWYRQDPGLGLRLIYFSYDVKMKEKGDIPEGYSVSREKKERFSLILESASTNQTSMYLCASSFEALQETQYFGPGTRLLVL.

Many counts were recorded for this clonotype. This chain links TRBV7-2 with TRBJ1-1; D is perhaps TRBD1 (5 bases). The CDR3 covers 15 residues. V lost 4 bases and J lost 0, with 12 bases in between. Germline CDR1 reads SGHTA; CDR2 reads FQGNSA. In nucleotides, the CDR3 is TGTGCCAGCAGCTACATCGGGGGGATGAACACTGAAGCTTTCTTT. It encodes CASSYIGGMNTEAFF. The full variable domain, completed using reference TRBV7-2 and TRBJ1-1, is GAGVSQSPSNKVTEKGKDVELRCDPISGHTALYWYRQSLGQGLEFLIYFQGNSAPDKSGLPSDRFSAERTGGSVSTLTIQRTQQEDSAVYLCASSYIGGMNTEAFFGQGTRLTVV.

This clonotype was seen only a few times. The CDR3: CASSSDRGGTGELFF. The DNA of the CDR3 is TGTGCCAGCAGTTCTGACAGGGGCGGCACCGGGGAGCTGTTTTTT. The chain couples TRBV6-2 or TRBV6-3 to TRBJ2-2; 8 nucleotides line up with TRBD1. Losses at the gene ends were 4 bases for V and 4 bases for J; bases not matched to a gene: 5. Germline CDR1 reads MNHEY; CDR2 reads SVGEGT. The CDR3 is made up of 15 amino acids.

The chain links TRBV6-2 or TRBV6-3 to TRBJ2-3; D gene uncertain. The CDR3 runs 15 residues. Germline assignment: CDR1 MNHEY and CDR2 SVGEGT. Trimming left V 0 bases short and J 4 bases short, with 11 bases between. In nucleotides, the CDR3 is TGTGCCAGCAGTTACTCGCGACTGAAATCAGATACGCAGTATTTT. Translated, it gives CASSYSRLKSDTQYF.

This clonotype was picked up many times. The V and J genes are TRBV29-1 and TRBJ2-1; maybe TRBD2 (6 bases). The germline CDR1 and CDR2 sequences are SQVTM and ANQGSEA. The CDR3 length is 12 residues. Deletions cut 7 bases from V and 4 bases from J, with 11 bases between. Written as DNA, the CDR3 is TGCAGCGGTGGGGAGGTGTACAATGAGCAGTTCTTC. Protein: CSGGEVYNEQFF.

This clonotype was found many times. The junction differs from germline at one of its ends, possibly a read error. The rearrangement uses TRBV20-1 and TRBJ1-6, with 7 bases identical to TRBD1. Germline V gene data show CDR1 as DFQATT and CDR2 as SNEGSKA (reference sequence). The length of the CDR3 is 12 residues. The CDR3 loop is CLTGTANSPLHF. CDR3 sequence (DNA): TGTCTGACCGGGACAGCGAATTCACCCCTCCACTTT.

This clonotype was picked up many times. Written as DNA, the CDR3 is TGTGCCAGCAGCCAAGAAAGCAGGCCCTACAATGAGCAGTTCTTC. As protein: CASSQESRPYNEQFF. V and J are TRBV3-1 and TRBJ2-1; no clear D. V dropped 0 bases and J dropped 2 bases, with 8 bases sitting between them. Germline V gene lookup returns CDR1 LGHDT and CDR2 YNNKEL (reference sequence). The CDR3 has 15 amino acids.

This clonotype was recorded many times. This rearrangement joins TRBV14 to TRBJ1-2, with 9 bases identical to TRBD1. CDR1 SGHDN and CDR2 FVKESK come from the germline V gene. This CDR3 has 13 residues. Trimming cost V 3 bases and J 6 bases; bases outside gene matches: 2. The CDR3 DNA follows: TGTGCCAGCAGCCAGTGGGACAGGGATGGCTACACCTTC. The encoded protein is CASSQWDRDGYTF.

V and J are TRBV6-2 or TRBV6-3 and TRBJ2-1; 10 positions match TRBD1. CDR1 is MNHEY, CDR2 SVGEGT, per germline. The CDR3 runs 16 residues. The V gene end was trimmed by 5 bases and the J gene end by 2 bases; junction bases not matched to a gene: 6. In nucleotides, the CDR3 is TGTGCCAGCAGTCCTAGGACAGGGGGTGCCTACAATGAGCAGTTCTTC. The encoded protein is CASSPRTGGAYNEQFF.

In its sample, this clonotype was seen many times. This chain links TRBV20-1 with TRBJ1-3; D remains ambiguous. The CDR3 contains 13 residues. Germline V gene lookup returns CDR1 DFQATT and CDR2 SNEGSKA (reference sequence). Trimming stripped 0 bases from V and 11 bases from J, with 14 bases between. The CDR3: CSARDSEPAPIYF. The CDR3, as DNA: TGCAGTGCTAGAGATTCGGAGCCAGCCCCCATATATTTT.

The J gene is TRBJ2-2, the V gene TRBV7-2; no clear D. The CDR3 covers 16 residues. Trimming shortened V by 1 base and J by 4 bases, and 13 bases separated the two germline ends. CDR1 is SGHTA, CDR2 FQGNSA, per germline. CDR3 sequence: CASSLVWESTTGELFF. Here the CDR3 DNA reads TGTGCCAGCAGCTTAGTATGGGAAAGCACCACCGGGGAGCTGTTTTTT.

This clonotype was counted ten times or more. The chain links TRBV14 to TRBJ2-1, with 11 bases lining up with TRBD2. The CDR3 runs 15 residues. V dropped 4 bases and J dropped 8; count of bases not matched to a gene: 7. Germline CDR1 SGHDN, CDR2 FVKESK. CDR3 loop: CASSRTSGRRDEQFF. CDR3 DNA: TGTGCCAGCAGCCGTACTAGCGGGAGACGTGATGAGCAGTTCTTC.

V gene TRBV3-1 combines with J gene TRBJ1-2; 8 nucleotides align to TRBD1. The trim removed 3 bases at V and 7 bases at J, leaving 10 bases unmatched. The germline gives CDR1 LGHDT, CDR2 YNNKEL (reference sequence). The CDR3 sequence is 15 residues long. The CDR3 bases are TGTGCCAGCAGCCACACAAGGACAGGGAAGAGTGGCTACACCTTC. This translates into CASSHTRTGKSGYTF.

This clonotype was seen repeatedly, ten times or more. The chain recombines TRBV24-1 with TRBJ2-2; 8 positions match TRBD2. J gave up 1 base and V 8 bases, and 17 bases lay outside the gene matches. CDR1 is KGHDR, CDR2 SFDVKD, per germline. This CDR3 region has 19 residues. CDR3 residues: CATTIVREAGEGNTGELFF. Written as DNA, the CDR3 is TGTGCCACCACCATCGTGAGGGAAGCGGGAGAGGGGAACACCGGGGAGCTGTTTTTT.